The TCR beta chain under discussion was sequenced for a study of Graves' ophthalmopathy and Graves' hyperthyroidism (dated by TCRdb to the late 2010s). A note on the overall study: Peripheral blood samples were taken at the time of initial diagnosis, before any treatment was given. In roughly six hyperthyroidism patients, the T-cell repertoires found in thyroid tissue were compared with those found in blood. In total, 135 blood samples were TCR-sequenced: some 43 ophthalmopathy, some 72 hyperthyroidism and some 17 hyperthyroidism-to-ophthalmopathy patients. The study used signatures of the TCR beta repertoire to tell Graves' ophthalmopathy apart from Graves' hyperthyroidism and to predict which patients would progress to ophthalmopathy. Following sample collection, hyperthyroidism patients were given methimazole at a starting dose of 30 mg daily, and ophthalmopathy patients were given high-dose intravenous methylprednisolone. An independent validation cohort comprised 18 to 20 hyperthyroidism patients and over 15 patients who later progressed from hyperthyroidism to ophthalmopathy. To explore V-J signatures that separate ophthalmopathy from hyperthyroidism, a discovery set of about a hundred patients was enrolled, consisting of approximately 44 with ophthalmopathy and some 56 with stable hyperthyroidism. On the study overall, not on this receptor specifically: In cross-validation, the 13-signature model distinguished ophthalmopathy from stable hyperthyroidism with 85% to 90% sensitivity and around 81% specificity, and in the test set the corresponding values were approximately 80% and 75%. In validation, the model predicted ophthalmopathy progression with roughly 68% sensitivity and about 77% specificity; around twelve predicted patients were CT-confirmed with GO in a median of about 6.2 months. No statistical method was used to predetermine the sample size, and group allocation was not hidden from the investigators. Most expanded thyroid clonotypes with a frequency above 0.001 also appeared in blood, which suggests that blood repertoires may reflect the immune response in the thyroid.

In regard to this clonotype: It has no known antigen specificity. No much larger clone is present one base from it, and per-base qualities are unavailable.

Ophthalmopathy patients had moderately to severely active disease, Clinical Activity Score of at least 3, NOSPECS grade of at least 4, and disease duration under 3 months. Patients with other autoimmune diseases, uncontrolled infections, pregnancy or lactation were excluded from the study. Clinical symptoms, serum thyroxine, TRAb, thyroid ultrasound and orbital computed tomography formed the basis of the diagnosis. Using Ficoll-Paque density gradient centrifugation, PBMCs were isolated from 9.5 to 10 ml of fresh peripheral blood. Total RNA was extracted with Trizol reagent and quality-checked on an Agilent 2100 Bioanalyzer. For repertoire sequencing, TCR beta CDR3 regions were amplified from RNA transcripts. The first round was an RT-PCR using HTBI primers with the Qiagen OneStep RT-PCR kit, and this first round was followed by a second-round multiplex PCR, then size selection and purification. The libraries underwent paired-end sequencing with 100 bp reads on an Illumina HiSeq2000. As for how the authors treated the data: SOAPnuke was used to process the reads, removing any read that contained adapters or uncalled bases, had a mean Phred below 15, or lacked an exact match to the constant primer or identifier. COPE v1.2.5 was used to merge high-quality paired reads. Clonotypes were defined as unique nucleotide sequences and were aligned to IMGT TRB V, D and J references using MiTCR v1.1. Only V-J combinations with frequency above 0.0001 were analysed, covering around 99% of repertoires. For each V-J combination, a TCR clonal expansion and chaos score was defined as the ratio of F50 clonal expansion to chaos observed in the TCRdist matrix. Features were reduced by Welch's t-statistics and random forest to around 14 V-J combinations, which fed a naive Bayes classifier. Thyroid-blood repertoire similarity was quantified with the Morisita-Horn index. The public reads were quality trimmed at Q25 with fastp and then assembled into clones with MiXCR by TCRdb, keeping productive beta chains. For every CDR3 protein sequence, its rows merge into one entry that carries the most common genes and DNA. The authors' filters were not applied to this entry. The sample data list approximately 700,000 distinct CDR3 sequences, and 35% to 50% of these were observed just once. The ten top clones hold about 40% of the sample.

Sequencing was done on a sample of peripheral blood. This TCR derives from an adult man with Graves' ophthalmopathy.

The nucleotide sequence reads as follows: TGTGCCAGCAGCTTTATTGGACGGAACTATGGCTACACCTTC. The translation is CASSFIGRNYGYTF. This receptor chain uses TRBV7-9 and TRBJ1-2, with the D gene uncertain. The CDR3 holds 14 amino acids from the cysteine to the phenylalanine. CDR3 DNA only is kept here, 42 bases in frame from base 1. The junction shows trimming of 3 bases on V and 2 bases on J, plus 10 bases between the germline ends. The germline V gene (reference sequence) gives CDR1 as SEHNR and CDR2 as FQNEAQ. Extended through the reference TRBV7-9 and TRBJ1-2 proteins, this CDR3 yields the full variable domain: DTGVSQNPRHKITKRGQNVTFRCDPISEHNRLYWYRQTLGQGPEFLTYFQNEAQLEKSRLLSDRFSAERPKGSFSTLEIQRTEQGDSAMYLCASSFIGRNYGYTFGSGTRLTVV.